What follows are 27 T cell receptor beta chains derived from one specimen sequenced in a study of molecular identifiers for immune sequencing clone quantification. TCRdb analysed the PCR reads with MiXCR anew, one entry per CDR3 protein. The sample lists hundreds of thousands of distinct CDR3 sequences, roughly 25% occurring once. Source material: naive CD8+ T cells from blood, with Jurkat cell RNA spiked in. Documented subset: FACS-sorted CD8+CD4-CCR7+CD45RA+ naive T cells. These receptors were obtained from a human donor in good health. Some libraries in this study had Jurkat cell RNA spiked in.

A word on this clonotype: Given a much more abundant clone one base away, this may be a read error. The CDR3 sequence: CASSLARGRERLFF. The CDR3 region has the DNA TGTGCCAGCAGTTTGGCCAGGGGGCGTGAAAGACTGTTTTTT. The V gene is TRBV28, the J gene TRBJ1-4; TRBD1 matches 8 bases. Germline CDR1 reads MDHEN; CDR2 reads SYDVKM. The CDR3 loop spans 14 amino acids.

This clonotype was observed a few times. The rearrangement links TRBV5-4 to TRBJ2-3; D possibly corresponds to TRBD1 (6 bases). The ends were cut back, 3 bases at V and 0 bases at J, with 20 bases in the middle. The CDR3 contains 18 residues. Germline V gene lookup returns CDR1 SGHNT and CDR2 YYREEE (reference sequence). In DNA form, the CDR3 reads TGTGCCAGCAGCTCGGGAAACAGGACAGTGGTTAGCACAGATACGCAGTATTTT. Protein: CASSSGNRTVVSTDTQYF. Drawing the rest from reference TRBV5-4 and TRBJ2-3, the complete variable domain is ETGVTQSPTHLIKTRGQQVTLRCSSQSGHNTVSWYQQALGQGPQFIFQYYREEENGRGNFPPRFSGLQFPNYSSELNVNALELDDSALYLCASSSGNRTVVSTDTQYFGPGTRLTVL.

Turning to this clonotype: With a much larger clone just one base away, this may be a read error. J is TRBJ2-7 and V is TRBV20-1, with TRBD2 matching 11 bases. The assigned J gene may be wrong: the sequence end matches TRBJ2-1 better. Germline V gene data show CDR1 as DFQATT and CDR2 as SNEGSKA (reference sequence). The CDR3 has 16 amino acids. This CDR3 is CSASSDGSGRAFEQFF. CDR3 coding DNA: TGCAGTGCTAGCTCAGATGGTAGCGGGAGGGCCTTCGAGCAGTTCTTC.

This clonotype came up a few times. The chain has TRBV4-3 and TRBJ2-3; D unclear. CDR3 length: 16 residues. Per germline, CDR1 LGHNA and CDR2 YSLEER. V was pared by 0 bases and J by 3 bases, with 13 bases between. The CDR3 reads CASSQEVGWVTDTQYF. CDR3 DNA: TGCGCCAGCAGCCAAGAAGTCGGGTGGGTGACAGATACGCAGTATTTT.

The chain links TRBV11-2 to TRBJ2-6; a weak D match, TRBD2 (5 bases). V was trimmed by 4 bases and J by 11 bases, leaving 30 bases between them. The CDR3 has 19 residues. Germline lookup yields CDR1 SGHAT and CDR2 FQNNGV. The CDR3 loop is CASSSMGFGVVSRGHVLTF. The DNA of the CDR3 is TGTGCCAGCAGCTCGATGGGATTCGGGGTCGTAAGCAGAGGCCACGTCCTGACTTTC.

The gene calls are TRBV5-5 and TRBJ1-1, with TRBD1 matching over 7 bases. V lost 4 bases and J lost 4; bases outside the gene matches: 13. CDR1 is SGHKS, CDR2 YYEKEE, per germline (reference sequence). This CDR3 is built from 16 residues. In DNA form, the CDR3 reads TGTGCCAGCAGCCGAACCCGGACAGGAGTAAGCACTGAAGCTTTCTTT. It encodes CASSRTRTGVSTEAFF.

There are many counts of this clonotype. The rearrangement uses TRBV6-1 and TRBJ1-1, with a possible D match to TRBD1 (5 bases). The CDR3 is 15 residues long. V lost 6 bases, J lost 3 bases, and 17 bases lay in between. CDR1 is MNHNS and CDR2 is SASEGT in the germline V gene. In nucleotides, the CDR3 is TGTGCCAGCAGCATCAACCAGGGTTTGGACACTGAAGCTTTCTTT. Translated, it gives CASSINQGLDTEAFF.

This clonotype came up a few times. The chain recombines TRBV29-1 with TRBJ2-5; D unresolved. The CDR3 consists of 10 residues. Trimming shortened V by 4 bases and J by 5 bases, and 5 bases separated the two germline ends. Per germline, CDR1 SQVTM and CDR2 ANQGSEA. CDR3 in amino acids: CSVVWETQYF. The DNA for the CDR3 is TGCAGCGTTGTTTGGGAGACCCAGTACTTC. The full variable domain, with the rest looked up from reference TRBV29-1 and TRBJ2-5, is SAVISQKPSRDICQRGTSLTIQCQVDSQVTMMFWYRQQPGQSLTLIATANQGSEATYESGFVIDKFPISRPNLTFSTLTVSNMSPEDSSIYLCSVVWETQYFGPGTRLLVL.

This clonotype was recorded many times. The chain uses TRBV12-3 or TRBV12-4 and TRBJ1-5; D is possibly TRBD1 (6 bases). Trimming pared 1 base from V and 3 bases from J, leaving 13 bases between. This CDR3 comprises 16 residues. The CDR3 loop reads CASSLDGGRLNQPQHF. CDR3 sequence (DNA): TGTGCCAGCAGTTTAGATGGGGGCCGCCTCAATCAGCCCCAGCATTTT.

This clonotype was counted at least ten times. The chain has TRBV20-1 and TRBJ2-7; 10 bases match TRBD2. The CDR3 length is 15 residues. Germline trimming cut 0 bases from V and 2 bases from J; bases unmatched to any gene: 4. Germline V gives CDR1 DFQATT, CDR2 SNEGSKA (reference sequence). The CDR3 DNA reads TGCAGTGCTAGAGATCGAGGGACTAGCGCCTACGAGCAGTACTTC. It is translated as CSARDRGTSAYEQYF.

In its sample, this clonotype was seen many times. The chain links TRBV29-1 to TRBJ1-1; D remains ambiguous. The germline V gene has CDR1 SQVTM and CDR2 ANQGSEA. There are 13 residues in the CDR3. Trimming removed 4 bases at V and 0 bases at J, with 9 bases between. CDR3 region: CSVASRLNTEAFF. The DNA of the CDR3 is TGCAGCGTTGCATCCAGGTTGAACACTGAAGCTTTCTTT.

CDR3 DNA sequence: TGTGCCAGCAGCTTTGGAACCGGACTAGCCATTGGGGAGCTGTTTTTT. It yields the protein CASSFGTGLAIGELFF. The chain employs TRBV7-9 and TRBJ2-2; 8 positions agree with TRBD2. The V and J ends lost 3 bases and 8 bases, in that order; junction bases with no gene match: 11. The CDR3 is 16 amino acids. Per the germline V gene, CDR1 is SEHNR and CDR2 is FQNEAQ (reference sequence).

In nucleotides, the CDR3 is TGTGCCAGCAGTTCATTCACAGGGTTATACGAGCAGTACTTC. Residues: CASSSFTGLYEQYF. The chain is built from TRBV12-3 or TRBV12-4 and TRBJ2-7; tentative D call: TRBD1 (6 bases). V lost 4 bases and J lost 4, with 14 bases in between. The CDR3 contains 14 residues.

This chain uses TRBV19 with TRBJ2-5; 8 bases are shared with TRBD2. Per germline, CDR1 LNHDA and CDR2 SQIVND (reference sequence). V shed 8 bases, J shed 4 bases, and the junction held 12 bases outside the gene matches. This CDR3 region has 15 residues. In DNA, the CDR3 is TGTGCCAGTTGTAGGGGGACTAGGGGGGTAGAGACCCAGTACTTC. Protein sequence: CASCRGTRGVETQYF. Filled out from reference TRBV19 and TRBJ2-5, the complete variable domain reads DGGITQSPKYLFRKEGQNVTLSCEQNLNHDAMYWYRQDPGQGLRLIYYSQIVNDFQKGDIAEGYSVSREKKESFPLTVTSAQKNPTAFYLCASCRGTRGVETQYFGPGTRLLVL.

In its sample, this clonotype was seen a few times. The genes are TRBV20-1 and TRBJ2-7; D is unresolved. CDR1 and CDR2 (germline): DFQATT, SNEGSKA (reference sequence). CDR3 size: 14 residues. The V and J ends lost 3 bases and 6 bases respectively, with 18 bases between them. This CDR3 reads CSASVEPPVGEQYF. Here the CDR3 DNA reads TGCAGTGCTAGCGTGGAACCCCCGGTTGGCGAGCAGTACTTC.

This clonotype was seen only a few times. The rearrangement links TRBV19 to TRBJ1-3; unclear D gene. This CDR3 is 15 amino acids long. Germline-derived CDR1 and CDR2 are LNHDA and SQIVND (reference sequence). Trimming shortened V by 10 bases and J by 0 bases, and 16 bases separated the two germline ends. CDR3: CATKVGPDSGNTIYF. The CDR3, as DNA: TGTGCCACCAAGGTGGGCCCGGACTCTGGAAACACCATATATTTT.

This clonotype appeared a few times. The chain recombines TRBV9 with TRBJ2-7; TRBD1 is a possible D gene (6 bases). Germline CDR1 is SGDLS and CDR2 is YYNGEE. This CDR3 has 13 residues. V was pared by 4 bases and J by 3 bases, with 11 bases between. DNA of the CDR3: TGTGCCAGCAGCTTCGAGGGGGACTACGAGCAGTACTTC. Encoded protein: CASSFEGDYEQYF. The full variable domain, with the rest looked up from reference TRBV9 and TRBJ2-7, is DSGVTQTPKHLITATGQRVTLRCSPRSGDLSVYWYQQSLDQGLQFLIQYYNGEERAKGNILERFSAQQFPDLHSELNLSSLELGDSALYFCASSFEGDYEQYFGPGTRLTVT.

This sequence joins TRBV4-3 and TRBJ2-2; 8 nucleotides line up with TRBD2. The CDR3 runs 16 residues. The J segment lost 7 bases and the V segment lost 0 bases, leaving 7 bases of the junction unmatched. Germline V lookup: CDR1 LGHNA, CDR2 YSLEER. The CDR3 DNA reads TGCGCCAGCAGCCAAGATCACGGGAGGGTCGGCGGGGAGCTGTTTTTT. Its translation is CASSQDHGRVGGELFF.

Only a few counts were recorded for this clonotype. V usage is TRBV30 and J usage is TRBJ1-2; 7 nucleotides agree with TRBD1. J was trimmed by 7 bases and V by 8 bases; bases with no gene match: 7. This CDR3 region has 11 residues. CDR1 and CDR2 (germline): GTSNPN, SVGIG (reference sequence). CDR3 coding DNA: TGTGCCCATAGGGACAGCTCTGGCTACACCTTC. Its translation is CAHRDSSGYTF. Full variable domain (outside the CDR3, taken from reference TRBV30 and TRBJ1-2): SQTIHQWPATLVQPVGSPLSLECTVEGTSNPNLYWYRQAAGRGLQLLFYSVGIGQISSEVPQNLSASRPQDRQFILSSKKLLLSDSGFYLCAHRDSSGYTFGSGTRLTVV.

The table lists this clonotype with many counts. The V and J genes are TRBV28 and TRBJ2-3, with a possible D match to TRBD2 (6 bases). Between the trimmed V and J ends, which lost 5 bases and 2 bases, there was a span of 17 bases. This CDR3 is built from 16 residues. In germline, CDR1 is MDHEN, CDR2 SYDVKM. The CDR3 reads CASSPPLDYITDTQYF. The DNA for the CDR3 is TGTGCCAGCAGTCCCCCATTGGACTACATCACAGATACGCAGTATTTT.

About this clonotype: The junction differs from germline at one of its ends, possibly a read error. The rearrangement uses TRBV7-8 and TRBJ2-7; D perhaps matches TRBD2 (5 bases). The germline V gene encodes CDR1 SGHVS and CDR2 FQNEAQ. The CDR3 has 14 amino acids. CDR3 nucleotides: TGTGCCAGCGGCTTAGCGACCCCCGGAGGCGAGCAGTACTTC. Amino acids: CASGLATPGGEQYF.

With regard to this clonotype: A read error may explain this, as a much larger clone is one base away. The chain couples TRBV5-1 to TRBJ2-1, with D unclear. Trimming pared 2 bases from V and 11 bases from J, leaving 8 bases between. The CDR3 runs 11 residues. Germline lookup yields CDR1 SGHRS and CDR2 YFSETQ. The CDR3 region is CASSFTNKQFF. CDR3 in DNA: TGCGCCAGCAGCTTTACGAATAAGCAGTTCTTC.

The genes are TRBV28 and TRBJ2-1; 9 bases align to TRBD2. The junction had 13 bases not matched to a gene; V was cut back by 6 bases and J by 10 bases. The CDR3 spans 15 residues. Germline V lookup: CDR1 MDHEN, CDR2 SYDVKM. CDR3 nucleotide sequence: TGTGCCAGCAGCTTCAGGGGCGGGAGGGCCGGAGAGCAGTTCTTC. This translates into CASSFRGGRAGEQFF. Full variable domain (outside the CDR3, taken from reference TRBV28 and TRBJ2-1): DVKVTQSSRYLVKRTGEKVFLECVQDMDHENMFWYRQDPGLGLRLIYFSYDVKMKEKGDIPEGYSVSREKKERFSLILESASTNQTSMYLCASSFRGGRAGEQFFGPGTRLTVL.

On this clonotype: A read error is possible here, since a much larger clone lies one base away. The chain combines TRBV20-1 with TRBJ2-7, with 7 bases lining up with TRBD1. Trimming cost V 3 bases and J 2 bases; bases outside gene matches: 10. The CDR3 length is 15 residues. Germline V CDR1 and CDR2: DFQATT, SNEGSKA (reference sequence). CDR3 bases: TGCAGTGCTAGTTCGCCGACAGGGTCTGCCTACGAGCAGTACTTC. Protein: CSASSPTGSAYEQYF.

This clonotype was seen once. A much larger clone lies one base from this, so it may be a read error. The chain couples TRBV20-1 to TRBJ2-3, with 13 bases lining up with TRBD2. The CDR3 has 16 residues. Germline V CDR1 and CDR2: DFQATT, SNEGSKA (reference sequence). The CDR3 nucleotides read TGCAGTGCTGGAGATCCAACTAGCGGGAGGGCAGATACGCAGTATTTT. It yields the protein CSAGDPTSGRADTQYF.

V usage is TRBV7-9 and J usage is TRBJ2-3; D may be TRBD1 (6 bases). CDR1 and CDR2 from the germline V gene are SEHNR and FQNEAQ (reference sequence). Trimming removed 4 bases at V and 0 bases at J, with 20 bases between. CDR3 length: 18 amino acids. The DNA of the CDR3 is TGTGCCAGCAGCTCGTTGGTCTTACAGGGAACTAGCACAGATACGCAGTATTTT. This gives the protein CASSSLVLQGTSTDTQYF.

At least ten counts were recorded for this clonotype. This chain uses TRBV12-3 or TRBV12-4 with TRBJ2-5, with D possibly being TRBD2 (5 bases). Deletions cut 5 bases from V and 2 bases from J, with 9 bases between. The CDR3 is made up of 13 amino acids. As DNA, the CDR3 is TGTGCCAGCAGTACACCGGGACAAGAGACCCAGTACTTC. Translated: CASSTPGQETQYF.